This TCR beta chain came from a study of blood T cell repertoires in COVID-19. Germline loops: CDR1 MNHNY, CDR2 SVGAGI (reference sequence). The CDR3 length is 14 residues. Trimming cost V 8 bases and J 9 bases; bases outside gene matches: 11. Profiling relied on immunoSEQ multiplex PCR, and the TCRdb table lists in-frame clones only, not all of them. The sample has about 49,000 clones; 70% to 90% are singletons. Sequenced: peripheral blood. The V gene is TRBV6-6, the J gene TRBJ2-1, with 9 bases that match TRBD2. The receptor comes from a man aged 35-49 years with active COVID-19. CDR3 in amino acids: CASAIAGEVGEQFF. CDR3 nucleotide sequence: TGTGCCAGCGCTATAGCGGGAGAAGTCGGTGAGCAGTTCTTC.